Here is one TCR beta chain with its context. The V gene lost 1 base and the J gene lost 5 bases, with 6 bases spanning the gap. CDR3 length equals 13 residues. The germline V gene encodes CDR1 SGHTS and CDR2 YDEGEE. This specimen belongs to a study of blood T cell repertoires in COVID-19. Measured with immunoSEQ multiplex PCR; TCRdb has only the in-frame clones, and not every one. The sample comprises 200,000 to 300,000 clones, 70% to 90% of which are singletons, and 0.65% to 0.8% rests with the top ten. Specimen: peripheral blood. V gene TRBV5-8 combines with J gene TRBJ1-4; D call uncertain. This sequence originates from a human donor in a cohort sampled during active COVID-19. The CDR3 loop is CASSLIRNEKLFF. CDR3 bases: TGTGCCAGCAGCTTGATCAGGAATGAAAAACTGTTTTTT. Combining the CDR3 with reference TRBV5-8 and TRBJ1-4 gives the whole variable domain EAGVTQSPTHLIKTRGQQATLRCSPISGHTSVYWYQQALGLGLQFLLWYDEGEERNRGNFPPRFSGRQFPNYSSELNVNALELEDSALYLCASSLIRNEKLFFGSGTQLSVL.